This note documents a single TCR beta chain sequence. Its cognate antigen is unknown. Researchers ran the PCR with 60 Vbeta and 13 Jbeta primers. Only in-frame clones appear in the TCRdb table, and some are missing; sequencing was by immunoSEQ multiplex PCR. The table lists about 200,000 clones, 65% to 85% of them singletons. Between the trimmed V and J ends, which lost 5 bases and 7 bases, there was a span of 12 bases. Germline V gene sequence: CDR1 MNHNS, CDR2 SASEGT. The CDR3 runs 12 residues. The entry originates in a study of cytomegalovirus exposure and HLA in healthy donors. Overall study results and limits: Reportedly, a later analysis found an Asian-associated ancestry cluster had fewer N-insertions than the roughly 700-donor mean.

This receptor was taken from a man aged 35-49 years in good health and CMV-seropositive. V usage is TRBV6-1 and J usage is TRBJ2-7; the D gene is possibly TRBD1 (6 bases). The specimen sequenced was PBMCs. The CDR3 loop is CASSSQGREQYF. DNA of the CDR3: TGTGCCAGCAGTTCACAGGGTCGAGAGCAGTACTTC.